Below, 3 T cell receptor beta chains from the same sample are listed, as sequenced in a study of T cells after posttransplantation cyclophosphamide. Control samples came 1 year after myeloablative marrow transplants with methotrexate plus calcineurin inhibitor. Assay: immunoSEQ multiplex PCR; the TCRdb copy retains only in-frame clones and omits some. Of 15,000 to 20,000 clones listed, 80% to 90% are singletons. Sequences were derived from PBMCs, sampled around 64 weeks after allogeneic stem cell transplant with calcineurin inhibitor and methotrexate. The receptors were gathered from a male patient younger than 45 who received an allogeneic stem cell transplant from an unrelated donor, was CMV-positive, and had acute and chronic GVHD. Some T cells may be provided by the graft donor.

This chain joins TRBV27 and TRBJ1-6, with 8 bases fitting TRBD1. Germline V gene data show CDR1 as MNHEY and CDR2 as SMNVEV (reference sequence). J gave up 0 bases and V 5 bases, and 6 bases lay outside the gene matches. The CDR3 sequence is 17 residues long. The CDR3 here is CASSGRTGGSYNSPLHF. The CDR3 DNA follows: TGTGCCAGCAGTGGCCGAACAGGGGGCTCCTATAATTCACCCCTCCACTTT.

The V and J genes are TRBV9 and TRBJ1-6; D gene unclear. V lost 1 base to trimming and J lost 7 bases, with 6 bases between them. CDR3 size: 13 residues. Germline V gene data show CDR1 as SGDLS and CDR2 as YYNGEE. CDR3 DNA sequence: TGTGCCAGCAGCGTATTAGTGAATTCACCCCTCCACTTT. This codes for CASSVLVNSPLHF.

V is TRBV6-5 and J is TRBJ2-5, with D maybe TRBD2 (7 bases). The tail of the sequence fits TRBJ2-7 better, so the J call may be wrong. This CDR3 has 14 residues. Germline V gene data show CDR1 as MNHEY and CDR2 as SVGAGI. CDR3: CASSYSSGGDEQYF. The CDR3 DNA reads TGTGCCAGCAGTTACTCATCGGGGGGCGACGAGCAGTACTTC.